This T cell receptor (beta chain) was obtained from a study of response to subunit inactivated influenza vaccine. The CDR3 is 15 amino acids. Germline loops: CDR1 MDHEN, CDR2 SYDVKM. The V and J ends lost 8 bases and 2 bases, in that order; junction bases with no gene match: 10. TCRdb itself ran the RT-PCR reads through MiXCR, one entry per CDR3 protein. The sample lists a few hundred thousand distinct CDR3 sequences, 22% seen once, with 10% in the top ten. This clonotype was sampled from a man aged 50-75 years who received an inactivated influenza vaccine. The chain links TRBV28 to TRBJ2-3; 7 bases map to TRBD1. The source material was PBMCs from blood, sampled about 20 months after vaccination. The chain's CDR3 is CASGHRDSLTDTQYF. CDR3 coding DNA: TGTGCCAGCGGACACCGGGACAGCCTCACAGATACGCAGTATTTT.